Sequencing of this TCR beta chain was carried out in a study of molecular identifiers for immune sequencing clone quantification. Worth noting for this clonotype: Its antigen is not identified. The conserved phenylalanine or tryptophan normally closing the CDR3 is absent here, so this likely arose from a read error.

Study conclusions and caveats: Identical TCR molecules sharing a barcode could underestimate highly expanded clone sizes.

This CDR3 is built from 13 residues. CDR1 and CDR2 from the germline V gene are DFQATT and SNEGSKA (reference sequence). V was cut by 5 bases and J by 7 bases, with 12 bases left in between. In preparing bulk TCR libraries, previously described methods and listed TCR primers were used. One entry per CDR3 protein results from TCRdb running MiXCR on the PCR reads. Among over 600,000 distinct CDR3 sequences listed, roughly 21% were seen once. The chain employs TRBV20-1 and TRBJ1-6; D gene unclear. This clonotype was sampled from a human donor in good health. Some libraries in this study had Jurkat cell RNA spiked in. Sequencing was carried out using naive CD8+ T cells from blood, with Jurkat cell RNA spiked in. As for subset: FACS-sorted CD8+CD4-CCR7+CD45RA+ naive T cells. The CDR3 DNA reads as TGCAGTGCTGATCAAGGACGGAATTCACCCCTCCACCTT. Its protein product is CSADQGRNSPLHL.